Each of the 6 T cell receptor beta chains below was sequenced from the same sample in a study of T-cell memory formation after mild COVID-19. TCRdb reprocessed the 5' RACE reads via MiXCR and lists one record per CDR3 protein. The sample records hundreds of thousands of distinct CDR3 sequences, about a sixth being singletons. Sequencing was done on a sample of PBMCs or a T cell subset sorted from them (not recorded which). Source of these receptors: a man aged 18 to 30 who had mild COVID-19 (a few samples of this study predate the infection). Cell type and time point are not known.

This clonotype was seen many times. The chain couples TRBV20-1 to TRBJ2-3; D not certain. The germline V gene encodes CDR1 DFQATT and CDR2 SNEGSKA (reference sequence). Trimming took off 6 bases at V and 0 bases at J, with 10 bases between the two ends. CDR3 length: 13 residues. The CDR3: CSAPYLSTDTQYF. CDR3 DNA sequence: TGCAGTGCACCTTACCTAAGCACAGATACGCAGTATTTT.

Ten or more counts support this clonotype. The chain recombines TRBV30 with TRBJ2-5; D uncertain. Trimming stripped 7 bases from V and 5 bases from J, with 17 bases between. CDR1 GTSNPN and CDR2 SVGIG come from the germline V gene (reference sequence). There are 13 residues in the CDR3. CDR3 nucleotide sequence: TGTGCCTCCGCTTTCGATAGCCTGGAGACCCAGTACTTC. Its translation is CASAFDSLETQYF.

In its sample, this clonotype was seen many times. The chain combines TRBV12-3 or TRBV12-4 with TRBJ1-1; no firm D call. CDR3 size: 11 residues. V dropped 3 bases and J dropped 12 bases, with 11 bases sitting between them. The CDR3: CASSLDRRTFF. The CDR3 nucleotides read TGTGCCAGCAGTTTGGACCGCCGTACTTTCTTT.

This clonotype was counted a few times. The chain employs TRBV12-3 or TRBV12-4 and TRBJ2-3, with 10 bases lining up with TRBD2. Unmatched junction bases numbered 6, after V lost 3 bases and J lost 6 bases. The CDR3 contains 15 residues. The chain's CDR3 is CASSLRAGGLDTQYF. The CDR3, as DNA: TGTGCCAGCAGTTTGAGAGCGGGGGGGTTGGATACGCAGTATTTT.

V and J are TRBV5-6 and TRBJ1-1; D may be TRBD1 (5 bases). The V end was cut by 4 bases, the J end by 0 bases, with 7 bases between. CDR1 is SGHDT, CDR2 YYEEEE, per germline. The CDR3 consists of 13 residues. The CDR3 bases are TGTGCCAGCAGCCGGACAATGAACACTGAAGCTTTCTTT. Amino acid sequence: CASSRTMNTEAFF.

This clonotype was counted only a few times. The rearrangement links TRBV7-9 to TRBJ1-1; D remains unclear. V was clipped by 4 bases and J by 5 bases, with 11 bases between them. Germline lookup yields CDR1 SEHNR and CDR2 FQNEAQ (reference sequence). The CDR3 runs to 13 residues. The CDR3, as DNA: TGTGCCAGCAGCTCCCCTCTGTATACTGAAGCTTTCTTT. As protein: CASSSPLYTEAFF.